This TCR beta chain emerged from a study of radiotherapy plus CTLA-4 blockade in lung cancer (dated by TCRdb to 2016 to 2019). In the study overall: Among enrolled patients, roughly 18% had an objective response and 30% to 40% reached disease control.

Results the study describes overall, beyond this receptor: Early dynamic changes in blood T cell clones, together with increased serum interferon-beta after radiation, were reported as the strongest predictors of response. After treatment with radiotherapy and ipilimumab, TCR clones that originated in tumors expanded in peripheral blood.

V is cut back by 5 bases and J by 0 bases, with 5 bases in the junction unmatched. CDR1 and CDR2 (SNHLY, FYNNEI) derive from the germline V gene. Its CDR3 holds 15 amino acids, cysteine through phenylalanine. This entry keeps only the CDR3 DNA: 45 bases, framed from base 1. Library construction relied on the immunoSEQ multiplex PCR assay. Held by TCRdb, this immuneACCESS table contains in-frame sequences only and omits some clones. Under half of the omission traces to an unresolved V gene where checked; the cause of the rest is unknown. Across this sample there are some 50,000 clones, with roughly four fifths seen only once. Of the sample, approximately 5% is held by the ten largest clones. To note about this clone: Its antigen remains undetermined. The input lacks base qualities; no much larger clone sits a single base away.

The study evaluated CTLA-4 blockade (ipilimumab) given together with focal radiation therapy in patients who had chemo-refractory metastatic non-small-cell lung cancer. Rearrangement joined TRBV2 to TRBJ2-3; TRBD1 matches 7 bases in the middle. The TCR sequence derives from a human donor with non-small cell lung cancer whose response to radiotherapy plus ipilimumab could not be evaluated. The sample consisted of peripheral blood, taken from a patient treated with radiotherapy plus ipilimumab. The DNA is TGTGCCAGCAGTCGGGACAGTTTGAGCACAGATACGCAGTATTTT. Translation gives CASSRDSLSTDTQYF.